This TCR beta chain was captured by sequencing in a study of shared clonotypes between healthy human individuals. At the level of the study: Serving as donors were a couple of women and a few men, whose ages spanned 18 to 49.

Study-level results: The study generally estimated greater richness for naive than memory subsets. It was only blood that was sampled, and tissue repertoires likely differ.

A CD45RA-negative memory subset and a CD45RA+ naive subset were separated from the CD4+ cells. On this clone: The antigen remains unidentified.

This table comes from immunoSEQ multiplex PCR, and its TCRdb copy is limited to in-frame clones, with some not included. The sample contains about 1.5 million clones, roughly 98% of which appear only once. This TCR was recovered from a man younger than 40 in good health. Sequencing was done on a sample of naive CD4+ T cells sorted from blood. Regarding subset: CD45RA+ positively selected.

Written as DNA, the CDR3 is TGTGCCAGCAGCGTTATGGACGGACACGGGGAGCTGTTTTTT. It yields the protein CASSVMDGHGELFF. The chain couples TRBV9 to TRBJ2-2; possibly TRBD1 for D (5 bases). The V gene's germline CDR1 is SGDLS and CDR2 YYNGEE. Between the trimmed V and J ends, which lost 2 bases and 7 bases, there was a span of 12 bases. The CDR3 is made up of 14 amino acids.